This T cell receptor beta chain was observed in a study of T cells in Graves' hyperthyroidism and ophthalmopathy. Study background: The blood sample was taken at first diagnosis, before treatment began. Study-level points and caveats: Stable hyperthyroidism was separated from ophthalmopathy by a model based on 13 V-J features. Among thyroid clonotypes expanded above 0.001, most also appeared in blood.

Stability of Graves' hyperthyroidism was defined as absent ophthalmopathy progression within 18 months. Amplified TCR beta CDR3 regions came from RNA transcripts. The HTBI primer set was used in a first-round RT-PCR of the TCR CDR3. TCRdb analysed the multiplex PCR reads with MiXCR anew, one entry per CDR3 protein. The repertoire includes under 550,000 distinct CDR3 sequences, around 15% of them detected once, and around 5.3% sits in the top ten. Many counts were recorded for this clonotype. Its antigen is currently unknown. The TCR sequence derives from a woman between 18 and 29 years old with Graves' hyperthyroidism. Sequenced material: blood.

The CDR3 loop reads CASSLDGGQGARQPQHF. The DNA of the CDR3 is TGTGCCAGCAGTTTAGACGGGGGACAGGGGGCACGTCAGCCCCAGCATTTT. The V call is TRBV27, the J call TRBJ1-5; 12 positions agree with TRBD1. The V and J ends lost 2 bases and 6 bases, in that order; junction bases with no gene match: 8. CDR3 length: 17 residues. Germline values: CDR1 MNHEY, CDR2 SMNVEV (reference sequence).